The 20 T cell receptor beta chains reported below all come from one sample, sequenced in a study of follicular helper T cells after annual influenza vaccination. Libraries were prepared by immunoSEQ multiplex PCR; TCRdb keeps only in-frame clonotypes and omits some of them. This table has over 8,000 clones, just under 80% appearing once. Time point here: 2014-2015 season, pre-vaccination. The specimen comprised CXCR5+ CD38- circulating T follicular helper cells from blood, sampled on the day of influenza vaccination. Noted subset: circulating Tfh, non-naive CD4+CXCR5+PD-1+ (ICOS+CD38+ or ICOS-CD38-). The receptors here all came from an adult who received the influenza vaccine.

The chain carries TRBV6-4 and TRBJ2-1, with 8 bases fitting TRBD2. The CDR3 covers 16 residues. Germline lookup yields CDR1 MRHNA and CDR2 SNTAGT. V lost 6 bases to trimming and J lost 2 bases; unmatched junction nucleotides: 9. The CDR3 region is CASSGLAGSAYNEQFF. The DNA of the CDR3 is TGTGCCAGCAGCGGATTAGCGGGAAGCGCCTACAATGAGCAGTTCTTC.

The genes are TRBV7-9 and TRBJ1-1; no definite D call. V gave up 1 base and J gave up 2 bases, with 5 bases separating them. The CDR3 is 13 residues long. The germline gives CDR1 SEHNR, CDR2 FQNEAQ (reference sequence). CDR3 loop: CASSLEPNTEAFF. DNA for the CDR3: TGTGCCAGCAGCTTAGAGCCAAACACTGAAGCTTTCTTT.

This clone was recorded once. The V call is TRBV5-5, the J call TRBJ1-2; D is possibly TRBD1 (6 bases). V was clipped by 4 bases and J by 4 bases, with 17 bases between them. This CDR3 has 15 amino acids. Germline V gene lookup returns CDR1 SGHKS and CDR2 YYEKEE (reference sequence). In DNA form, the CDR3 reads TGTGCCAGCAGCCAAGCAACGGGGGCGGTCTATGGCTACACCTTC. Translating gives CASSQATGAVYGYTF.

The V gene is TRBV4-1, the J gene TRBJ2-1; TRBD1 aligns across 10 bases. CDR1 is MGHRA and CDR2 is YSYEKL in the germline V gene. Trimming removed 1 base from V and 4 bases from J; junction bases left unmatched: 4. This CDR3 comprises 16 residues. Here the CDR3 DNA reads TGCGCCAGCAGCCAAGTACCGGGACAGGGGTACAATGAGCAGTTCTTC. Translated: CASSQVPGQGYNEQFF.

V and J are TRBV10-3 and TRBJ2-7; no clear D. CDR1 is ENHRY and CDR2 is SYGVKD in the germline V gene. The CDR3 runs 11 residues. V lost 4 bases and J 3 bases, leaving 4 bases between the germline ends. CDR3 residues: CAISAGYEQYF. Written as DNA, the CDR3 is TGTGCCATCAGTGCAGGCTACGAGCAGTACTTC.

V and J are TRBV18 and TRBJ1-4, with no clear D. Trimming took off 6 bases at V and 4 bases at J, with 15 bases between the two ends. The CDR3 runs 15 residues. Germline-derived CDR1 and CDR2 are KGHSH and LQKENI. The CDR3 loop is CASSPDRKSNEKLFF. The CDR3 nucleotides are TGTGCCAGCTCCCCGGACCGGAAAAGTAATGAAAAACTGTTTTTT. Looking up the rest from reference TRBV18 and TRBJ1-4 gives the full variable domain: NAGVMQNPRHLVRRRGQEARLRCSPMKGHSHVYWYRQLPEEGLKFMVYLQKENIIDESGMPKERFSAEFPKEGPSILRIQQVVRGDSAAYFCASSPDRKSNEKLFFGSGTQLSVL.

This chain joins TRBV10-1 and TRBJ2-1; 10 bases are a match to TRBD1. V lost 2 bases, J lost 4 bases, and 2 bases stayed unmatched. CDR3 length: 15 amino acids. Germline V gene lookup returns CDR1 WNHNN and CDR2 SYGVQD (reference sequence). The DNA of the CDR3 is TGCGCCAGCAGTGAGAGGACAGGGGGTTACAATGAGCAGTTCTTC. Translation gives CASSERTGGYNEQFF.

The rearrangement uses TRBV7-2 and TRBJ2-5; possibly TRBD2 for D (6 bases). Germline CDR1 is SGHTA and CDR2 is FQGNSA. The CDR3 consists of 15 residues. The V end lost 8 bases, the J end lost 7 bases, and 23 bases lay between the germline ends. CDR3 residues: CASHPGASDTGTQYF. The CDR3 region has the DNA TGTGCCAGCCACCCTGGGGCTAGCGACACGGGGACCCAGTACTTC.

Turning to this clone: Distinct nucleotide sequences in the sample also encode this CDR3. The chain combines TRBV28 with TRBJ1-5; 7 bases match TRBD1. Germline CDR1 and CDR2: MDHEN and SYDVKM. The V gene end was trimmed by 6 bases and the J gene end by 6 bases; junction bases not matched to a gene: 8. The CDR3 sequence is 14 residues long. The CDR3 loop is CASRTTGQGQPQHF. As DNA, the CDR3 is TGTGCCAGCAGGACGACAGGGCAAGGTCAGCCCCAGCATTTT.

This clone showed up just once. V is TRBV10-3 and J is TRBJ2-1; D may be TRBD1 or TRBD2 (5 bases each). Germline loops: CDR1 ENHRY, CDR2 SYGVKD. The CDR3 runs 14 residues. V lost 0 bases and J 10 bases, leaving 13 bases between the germline ends. DNA of the CDR3: TGTGCCATCAGTGAGTCGTTGGGGGAAGGGGAGCAGTTCTTC. Protein: CAISESLGEGEQFF.

The CDR3 loop reads CAIRGRAGENEAFF. CDR3 sequence (DNA): TGTGCCATCAGGGGTAGGGCAGGGGAAAATGAAGCTTTCTTT. The rearrangement links TRBV10-3 to TRBJ1-1; D is perhaps TRBD1 (6 bases). Trimming removed 6 bases from V and 7 bases from J, with 18 bases in between. The CDR3 contains 14 residues. Germline V gene sequence: CDR1 ENHRY, CDR2 SYGVKD.

This chain joins TRBV7-2 and TRBJ2-7, with 8 positions matching TRBD2. Germline V gene data show CDR1 as SGHTA and CDR2 as FQGNSA. V shed 5 bases, J shed 6 bases, and the junction held 6 bases outside the gene matches. The CDR3 spans 13 residues. The CDR3 loop is CASSLSGALEQYF. CDR3 DNA sequence: TGTGCCAGCAGCCTTAGCGGGGCTCTCGAGCAGTACTTC.

This clone showed up just a few times. The chain employs TRBV11-3 and TRBJ2-7; D not resolved. Germline V gene data show CDR1 as SGHNT and CDR2 as YENEEA. V lost 5 bases and J 4 bases, leaving 12 bases between the germline ends. The CDR3 sequence is 13 residues long. The CDR3 region is CASSMGVRYEQYF. The CDR3 DNA reads TGTGCCAGCAGCATGGGCGTAAGATACGAGCAGTACTTC.

The chain has TRBV19 and TRBJ2-7; D is unclear. The CDR3 is 12 residues long. Germline V gives CDR1 LNHDA, CDR2 SQIVND (reference sequence). Trimming pared 4 bases from V and 6 bases from J, leaving 10 bases between. CDR3 in DNA: TGTGCCAGTAGTAGGACGGACGGCGAGCAGTACTTC. It yields the protein CASSRTDGEQYF.

The J gene is TRBJ1-2, the V gene TRBV28, with a weak D call TRBD1 (5 bases). Trimming removed 7 bases from V and 5 bases from J, with 14 bases in between. In germline, CDR1 is MDHEN, CDR2 SYDVKM. The CDR3 runs to 13 residues. CDR3 region: CASTNPGGYGYTF. As DNA, the CDR3 is TGTGCCAGCACCAATCCGGGGGGATATGGCTACACCTTC.

V and J are TRBV5-4 and TRBJ2-1, with 11 bases aligning to TRBD2. Germline CDR1 and CDR2: SGHNT and YYREEE (reference sequence). CDR3 length: 15 amino acids. Trimming cost V 0 bases and J 14 bases; bases outside gene matches: 10. CDR3 loop: CASSLDGKPGLAEFF. CDR3 nucleotides: TGTGCCAGCAGCTTGGACGGAAAACCGGGACTAGCGGAGTTCTTC.

Only one count was recorded for this clone. The chain is built from TRBV6-6 and TRBJ1-2; D uncertain. Looked up from germline, CDR1 is MNHNY and CDR2 is SVGAGI (reference sequence). The V gene lost 6 bases and the J gene lost 8 bases, with 16 bases spanning the gap. CDR3 length: 13 amino acids. The DNA of the CDR3 is TGTGCCAGCAGCCTCGAGGACGGCGTGGGCTACACCTTC. It yields the protein CASSLEDGVGYTF.

V and J are TRBV15 and TRBJ2-3, with 8 bases fitting TRBD2. Trimming cost V 6 bases and J 2 bases; bases outside gene matches: 7. The germline V gene has CDR1 LNHNV and CDR2 YYDKDF (reference sequence). CDR3 size: 15 residues. CDR3 nucleotide sequence: TGTGCCACCAGAAAAGGCGGACTAGCCACAGATACGCAGTATTTT. Translating gives CATRKGGLATDTQYF.

V is TRBV20-1 and J is TRBJ1-2; D is uncertain. The CDR3 length is 11 residues. Trimming took 6 bases from V and 0 from J, leaving 5 bases between them. The germline V gene has CDR1 DFQATT and CDR2 SNEGSKA (reference sequence). Here the CDR3 DNA reads TGCAGTGCGGAGTCTAACTATGGCTACACCTTC. Amino acids: CSAESNYGYTF.

The chain has TRBV6-6 and TRBJ2-7; D gene unclear. CDR3 length: 13 amino acids. V was trimmed by 6 bases and J by 0 bases, leaving 9 bases between them. Germline V gene sequence: CDR1 MNHNY, CDR2 SVGAGI (reference sequence). CDR3 protein: CASSPNFSYEQYF. In DNA form, the CDR3 reads TGTGCCAGCAGCCCAAATTTCTCCTACGAGCAGTACTTC.